This T cell receptor (beta chain) derives from a study of T-cell reconstitution after alpha-beta-depleted transplantation in children. Study-wide findings and caveats: Reportedly, roughly two months post-transplant, alpha-beta T cells arose from several hundred expanded graft clones. Surviving recipient T cells and thymic progenitors underlay high day-60 TCRbeta diversity in some patients. T-cell numbers and diversity one year post-transplant derived largely from freshly generated T cells.

Germline CDR1 MDHEN, CDR2 SYDVKM. CDR3 length: 15 amino acids. The V and J ends lost 3 bases and 3 bases, in that order; junction bases with no gene match: 7. The TCRbeta library incorporated unique molecular identifiers. TCRdb fed the PCR reads into MiXCR, producing one record per CDR3 protein. The table has approximately 1,000,000 distinct CDR3 sequences, about 30% seen once. A note on this clonotype: Its antigen is not known.

The chain joins TRBV28 to TRBJ1-1; 7 bases line up with TRBD1. The receptor was isolated from a boy younger than two who had a stem cell transplant for SCID, so the T cells may come from the graft donor. Sample: PBMCs, mostly from graft donor cells, taken 360 days after TCRalphabeta/CD19-depleted stem cell transplant. CDR3 loop: CASSLGDSYYTEAFF. In DNA form, the CDR3 reads TGTGCCAGCAGTTTGGGGGACAGCTACTACACTGAAGCTTTCTTT. Full variable domain (remainder filled in from reference TRBV28 and TRBJ1-1): DVKVTQSSRYLVKRTGEKVFLECVQDMDHENMFWYRQDPGLGLRLIYFSYDVKMKEKGDIPEGYSVSREKKERFSLILESASTNQTSMYLCASSLGDSYYTEAFFGQGTRLTVV.